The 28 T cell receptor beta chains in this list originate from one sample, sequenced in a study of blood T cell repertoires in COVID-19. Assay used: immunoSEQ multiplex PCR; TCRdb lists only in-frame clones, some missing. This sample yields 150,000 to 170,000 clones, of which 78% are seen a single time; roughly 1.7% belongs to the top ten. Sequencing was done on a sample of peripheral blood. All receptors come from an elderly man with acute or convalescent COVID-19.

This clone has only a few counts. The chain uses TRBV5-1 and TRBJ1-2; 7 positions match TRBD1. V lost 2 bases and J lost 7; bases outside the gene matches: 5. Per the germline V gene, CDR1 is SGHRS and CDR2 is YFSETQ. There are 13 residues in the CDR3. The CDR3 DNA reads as TGCGCCAGCAGCTTTGACAGGGATAGTGGCTACACCTTC. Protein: CASSFDRDSGYTF. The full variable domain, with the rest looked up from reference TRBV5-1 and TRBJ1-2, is KAGVTQTPRYLIKTRGQQVTLSCSPISGHRSVSWYQQTPGQGLQFLFEYFSETQRNKGNFPGRFSGRQFSNSRSEMNVSTLELGDSALYLCASSFDRDSGYTFGSGTRLTVV.

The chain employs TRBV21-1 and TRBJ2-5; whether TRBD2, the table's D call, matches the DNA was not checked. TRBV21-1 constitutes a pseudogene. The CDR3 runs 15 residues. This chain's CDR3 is CASSLNSCGKEAQYF. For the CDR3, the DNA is TGTGCCAGCAGCCTTAATTCGTGCGGAAAAGAGGCCCAGTACTTC.

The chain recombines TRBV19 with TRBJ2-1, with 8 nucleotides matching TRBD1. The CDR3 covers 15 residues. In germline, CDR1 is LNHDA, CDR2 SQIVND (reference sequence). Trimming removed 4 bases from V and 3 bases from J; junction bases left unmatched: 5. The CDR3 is CASSTSGGDYNEQFF. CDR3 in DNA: TGTGCCAGTAGTACGTCAGGGGGCGACTACAATGAGCAGTTCTTC.

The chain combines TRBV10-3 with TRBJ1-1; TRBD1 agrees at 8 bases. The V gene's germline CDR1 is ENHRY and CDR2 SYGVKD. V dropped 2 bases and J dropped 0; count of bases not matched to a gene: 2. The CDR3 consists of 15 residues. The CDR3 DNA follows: TGTGCCATCAGTGAGCCAGGGGGCATGAACACTGAAGCTTTCTTT. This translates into CAISEPGGMNTEAFF.

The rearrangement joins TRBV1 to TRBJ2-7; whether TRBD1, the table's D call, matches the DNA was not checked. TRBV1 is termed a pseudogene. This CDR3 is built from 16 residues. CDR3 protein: CTSSPRLCQAEYEQYV. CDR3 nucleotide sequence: TGCACCAGCAGCCCTCGCCTCTGCCAGGCAGAATACGAGCAGTACGTC.

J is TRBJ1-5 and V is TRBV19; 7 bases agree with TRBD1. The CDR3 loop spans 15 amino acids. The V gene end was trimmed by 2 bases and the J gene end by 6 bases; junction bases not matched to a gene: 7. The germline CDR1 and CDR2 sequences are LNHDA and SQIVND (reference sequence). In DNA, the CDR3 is TGTGCCAGTAGTATACTTAACAGGGGCGGTCAGCCCCAGCATTTT. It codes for CASSILNRGGQPQHF.

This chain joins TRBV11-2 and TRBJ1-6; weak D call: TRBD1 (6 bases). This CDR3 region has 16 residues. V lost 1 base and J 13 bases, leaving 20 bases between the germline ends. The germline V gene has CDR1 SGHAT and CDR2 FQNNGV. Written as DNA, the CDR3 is TGTGCCAGCAGCTTAGGGACAGCTAGTGGTATATCTCCCCTCCACTTT. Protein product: CASSLGTASGISPLHF.

CDR3 in DNA: TGTGCCAGCAGCCCTCCCTTCTCAACAGGGGACGGTACTGAAGCTTTCTTT. Translated, it gives CASSPPFSTGDGTEAFF. The chain uses TRBV6-2 or TRBV6-3 and TRBJ1-1, with 7 bases aligning to TRBD1. The CDR3 loop spans 17 amino acids. Trimming cost V 6 bases and J 5 bases; bases outside gene matches: 18. Germline loops: CDR1 MNHEY, CDR2 SVGEGT.

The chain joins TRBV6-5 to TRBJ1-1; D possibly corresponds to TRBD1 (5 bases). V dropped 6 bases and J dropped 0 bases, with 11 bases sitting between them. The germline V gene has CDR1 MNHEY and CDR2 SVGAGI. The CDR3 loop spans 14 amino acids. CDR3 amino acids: CASRVGGLNTEAFF. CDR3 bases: TGTGCCAGCAGGGTCGGGGGTCTGAACACTGAAGCTTTCTTT.

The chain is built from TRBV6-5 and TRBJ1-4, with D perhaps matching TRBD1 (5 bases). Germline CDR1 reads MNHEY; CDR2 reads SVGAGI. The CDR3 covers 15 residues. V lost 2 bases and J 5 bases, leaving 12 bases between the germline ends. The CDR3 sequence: CASSYDSGQNEKLFF. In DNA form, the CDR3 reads TGTGCCAGCAGTTACGACAGTGGCCAAAATGAAAAACTGTTTTTT.

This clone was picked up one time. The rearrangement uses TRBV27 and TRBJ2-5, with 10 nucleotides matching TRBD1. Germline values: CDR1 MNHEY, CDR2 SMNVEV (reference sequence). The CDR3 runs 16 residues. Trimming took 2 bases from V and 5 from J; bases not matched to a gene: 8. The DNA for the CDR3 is TGTGCCAGCAGTTTAAACCCTGGACAGGGGGTGGAGACCCAGTACTTC. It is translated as CASSLNPGQGVETQYF.

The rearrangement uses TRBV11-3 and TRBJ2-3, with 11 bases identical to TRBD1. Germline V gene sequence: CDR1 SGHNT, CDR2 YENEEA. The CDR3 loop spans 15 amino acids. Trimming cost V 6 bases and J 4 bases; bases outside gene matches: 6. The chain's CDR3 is CASSKGQGAADTQYF. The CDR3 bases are TGTGCCAGCAGTAAAGGACAGGGGGCCGCAGATACGCAGTATTTT.

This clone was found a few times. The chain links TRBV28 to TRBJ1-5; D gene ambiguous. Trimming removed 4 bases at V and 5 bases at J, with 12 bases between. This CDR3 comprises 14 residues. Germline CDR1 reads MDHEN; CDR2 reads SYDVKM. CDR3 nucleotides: TGTGCCAGCAGTTCTGCGACACTTCATCAGCCCCAGCATTTT. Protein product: CASSSATLHQPQHF.

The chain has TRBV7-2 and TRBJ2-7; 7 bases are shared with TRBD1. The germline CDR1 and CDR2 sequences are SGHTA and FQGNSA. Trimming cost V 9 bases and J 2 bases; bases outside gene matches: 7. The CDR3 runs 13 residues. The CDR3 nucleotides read TGTGCCAGGAAGACAGGGCCGACCTACGAGCAGTACGTC. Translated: CARKTGPTYEQYV.

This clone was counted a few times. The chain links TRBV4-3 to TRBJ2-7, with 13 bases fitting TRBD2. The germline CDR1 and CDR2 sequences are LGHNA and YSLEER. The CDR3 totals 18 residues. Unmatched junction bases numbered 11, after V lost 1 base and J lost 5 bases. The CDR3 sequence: CASSQGTSGGAQRHEQYF. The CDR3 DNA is TGCGCCAGCAGCCAAGGAACTAGCGGGGGGGCCCAGAGGCACGAGCAGTACTTC.

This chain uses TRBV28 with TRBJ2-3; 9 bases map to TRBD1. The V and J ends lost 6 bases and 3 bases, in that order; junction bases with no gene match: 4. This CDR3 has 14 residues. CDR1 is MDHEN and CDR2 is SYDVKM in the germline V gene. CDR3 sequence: CASRSGQGTDTQYF. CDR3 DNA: TGTGCCAGCAGATCGGGACAGGGAACAGATACGCAGTATTTT. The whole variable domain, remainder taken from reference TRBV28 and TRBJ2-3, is DVKVTQSSRYLVKRTGEKVFLECVQDMDHENMFWYRQDPGLGLRLIYFSYDVKMKEKGDIPEGYSVSREKKERFSLILESASTNQTSMYLCASRSGQGTDTQYFGPGTRLTVL.

CDR3 sequence reads: CASRQQGRATEAFF. The CDR3 region has the DNA TGTGCCAGCAGACAACAGGGACGGGCCACTGAAGCTTTCTTT. The chain has TRBV2 and TRBJ1-1; D possibly corresponds to TRBD1 (6 bases). Looked up from germline, CDR1 is SNHLY and CDR2 is FYNNEI. This CDR3 has 14 amino acids. Trimming shortened V by 6 bases and J by 4 bases, and 15 bases separated the two germline ends. Supplemented by reference TRBV2 and TRBJ1-1, the full variable domain reads EPEVTQTPSHQVTQMGQEVILRCVPISNHLYFYWYRQILGQKVEFLVSFYNNEISEKSEIFDDQFSVERPDGSNFTLKIRSTKLEDSAMYFCASRQQGRATEAFFGQGTRLTVV.

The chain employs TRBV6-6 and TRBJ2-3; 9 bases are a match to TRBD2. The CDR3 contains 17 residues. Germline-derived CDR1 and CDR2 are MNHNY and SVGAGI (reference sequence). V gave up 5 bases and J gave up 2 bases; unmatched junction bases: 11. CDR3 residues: CASSPRGSGGSTDTQYF. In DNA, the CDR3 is TGTGCCAGCAGTCCGCGGGGTAGCGGGGGATCCACAGATACGCAGTATTTT.

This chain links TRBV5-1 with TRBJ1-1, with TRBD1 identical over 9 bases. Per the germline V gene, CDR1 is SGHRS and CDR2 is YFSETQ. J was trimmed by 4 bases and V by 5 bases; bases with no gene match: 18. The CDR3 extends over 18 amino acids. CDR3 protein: CASSGQGTSSVSGTEAFF. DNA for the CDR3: TGCGCCAGCAGTGGACAGGGGACATCATCGGTTTCGGGCACTGAAGCTTTCTTT.

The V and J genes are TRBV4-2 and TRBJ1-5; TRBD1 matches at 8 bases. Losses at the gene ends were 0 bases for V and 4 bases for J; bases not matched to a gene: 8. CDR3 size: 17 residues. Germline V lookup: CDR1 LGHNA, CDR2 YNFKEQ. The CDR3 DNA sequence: TGTGCCAGCAGCCAAGATCTGAGCAGGGGGCAGAATCAGCCCCAGCATTTT. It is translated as CASSQDLSRGQNQPQHF.

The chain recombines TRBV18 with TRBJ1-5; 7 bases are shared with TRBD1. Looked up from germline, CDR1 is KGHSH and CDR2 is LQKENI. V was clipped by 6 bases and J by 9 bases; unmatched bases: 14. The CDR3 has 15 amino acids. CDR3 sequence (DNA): TGTGCCAGCTCCGCAGATTCAAACAGGGGTGGGCCCCAGCATTTT. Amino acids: CASSADSNRGGPQHF. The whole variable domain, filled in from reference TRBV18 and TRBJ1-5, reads NAGVMQNPRHLVRRRGQEARLRCSPMKGHSHVYWYRQLPEEGLKFMVYLQKENIIDESGMPKERFSAEFPKEGPSILRIQQVVRGDSAAYFCASSADSNRGGPQHFGDGTRLSIL.

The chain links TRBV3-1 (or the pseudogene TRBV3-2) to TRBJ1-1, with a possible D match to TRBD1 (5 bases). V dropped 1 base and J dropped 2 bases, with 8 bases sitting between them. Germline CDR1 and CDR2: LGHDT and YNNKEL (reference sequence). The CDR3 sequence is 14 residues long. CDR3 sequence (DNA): TGTGCCAGCAGCCAAGGACAGCCTAACACTGAAGCTTTCTTT. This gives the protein CASSQGQPNTEAFF.

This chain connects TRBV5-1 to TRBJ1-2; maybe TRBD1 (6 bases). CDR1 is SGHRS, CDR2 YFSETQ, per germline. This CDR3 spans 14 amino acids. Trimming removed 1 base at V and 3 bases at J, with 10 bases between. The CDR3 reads CASSLTGPDYGYTF. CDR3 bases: TGCGCCAGCAGCTTGACAGGGCCCGACTATGGCTACACCTTC.

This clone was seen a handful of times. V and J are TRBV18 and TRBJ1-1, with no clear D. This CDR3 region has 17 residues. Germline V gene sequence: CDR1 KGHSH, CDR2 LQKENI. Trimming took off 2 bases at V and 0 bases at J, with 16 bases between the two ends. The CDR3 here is CASSPVLGAGMNTEAFF. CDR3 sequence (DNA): TGTGCCAGCTCACCAGTATTGGGTGCGGGGATGAACACTGAAGCTTTCTTT.

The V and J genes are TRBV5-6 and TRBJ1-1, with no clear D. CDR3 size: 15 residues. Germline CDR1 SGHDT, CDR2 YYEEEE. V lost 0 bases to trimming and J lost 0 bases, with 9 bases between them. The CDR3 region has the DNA TGTGCCAGCAGCTTGGGACAACTCATGAACACTGAAGCTTTCTTT. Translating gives CASSLGQLMNTEAFF.

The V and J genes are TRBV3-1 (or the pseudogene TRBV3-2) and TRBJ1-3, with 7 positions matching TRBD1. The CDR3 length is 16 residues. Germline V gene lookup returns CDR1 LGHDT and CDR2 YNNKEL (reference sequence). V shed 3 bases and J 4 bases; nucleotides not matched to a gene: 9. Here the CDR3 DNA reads TGTGCCAGCAGCCACTTTCGACAGGGAAGGGGAAACACCATATATTTT. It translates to CASSHFRQGRGNTIYF.

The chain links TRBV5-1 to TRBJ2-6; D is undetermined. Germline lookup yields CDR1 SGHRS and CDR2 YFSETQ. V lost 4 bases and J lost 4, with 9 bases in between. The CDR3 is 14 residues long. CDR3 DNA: TGCGCCAGCAGCCCCTCGTCCGGGGCCAACGTCCTGACTTTC. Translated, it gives CASSPSSGANVLTF.

Here the CDR3 DNA reads TGTGCCAGCTCACCCATAGGGGGTACGCAGTATTTT. Translation: CASSPIGGTQYF. This rearrangement joins TRBV18 to TRBJ2-3; possibly TRBD1 for D (6 bases). V lost 3 bases to trimming and J lost 8 bases, with 9 bases between them. Germline lookup yields CDR1 KGHSH and CDR2 LQKENI. The CDR3 covers 12 residues.